This TCR beta chain was obtained from a study of radiation and T cells in renal cell carcinoma. Findings and caveats of the study: Without pretreatment biopsies, baseline tumor clonotype presence was undetermined.

A word on this clone: The antigen is undetermined.

Time point: blood 4 weeks post-SBRT, at nephrectomy. Treatment: 15 Gy SBRT to primary tumor, nephrectomy 4 weeks later. Nephrectomy followed 15 Gy stereotactic body radiation by 4 weeks. Data came from immunoSEQ multiplex PCR; TCRdb stores just in-frame clones and leaves some out. Of approximately 150,000 clones detected, less than 90% appear once; the ten largest clones hold around a sixth. The sample in question was blood, obtained from a patient whose treatment included radiotherapy and nephrectomy. This sequence originates from a woman aged 45-59 years with renal cell carcinoma.

For the CDR3, the DNA is TGTGCCAGCAGTGGGCGGACAGAAGACTATGGCTACACCTTC. Translation gives CASSGRTEDYGYTF. This rearrangement joins TRBV6-6 to TRBJ1-2; D is possibly TRBD1 (6 bases). Per the germline V gene, CDR1 is MNHNY and CDR2 is SVGAGI (reference sequence). The CDR3 is 14 residues long. The V end was cut by 5 bases, the J end by 3 bases, with 13 bases between.